One and the same sample provided the 2 T cell receptor beta chains below, sequenced in a study of blood T cell repertoires in COVID-19. The repertoire was sequenced with immunoSEQ multiplex PCR; TCRdb's copy has only in-frame clones and lacks some. The data show 150,000 to 200,000 clones, with around 85% seen just once and approximately 11% held by the top ten. Material: peripheral blood. The receptor source for this set is a human donor with active or convalescent COVID-19. The donor label of this sample is uncertain.

The table lists this clone with a count of one. This chain uses TRBV27 with TRBJ1-2, with D maybe TRBD1 (5 bases). Trimming removed 0 bases from V and 4 bases from J, with 9 bases in between. This CDR3 is 14 amino acids long. The germline V gene encodes CDR1 MNHEY and CDR2 SMNVEV (reference sequence). The CDR3 DNA follows: TGTGCCAGCAGTTTATCGCAGGGAGGCTATGGCTACACCTTC. The encoded protein is CASSLSQGGYGYTF.

This chain joins TRBV7-2 and TRBJ2-3; D gene uncertain. The CDR3 runs 15 residues. The germline V gene has CDR1 SGHTA and CDR2 FQGNSA. Trimming took off 5 bases at V and 6 bases at J, with 18 bases between the two ends. The CDR3 bases are TGTGCCAGCAGCCCTACCCGGGTCCTTTGGGATACGCAGTATTTT. Amino acids: CASSPTRVLWDTQYF.